The 25 T cell receptor beta chains below all came from one sample that was sequenced in a study of technical replicates of blood from several donors (dated by TCRdb to 2016 to 2017). To prepare the library, the immunoSEQ multiplex PCR assay was applied. TCRdb provides this immuneACCESS table in a form limited to in-frame rearrangements. Some clones are lacking; in checked studies, under half of them reflect an unresolved V gene, and why the rest are absent is not known. The sample includes 65,000 to 75,000 clones, with around 88% observed a single time. The top ten clonotypes cover about 5% of the sample. Sequencing was done on a sample of PBMCs. These receptors all come from a human donor in good health. Some clones in this sample may be carry-over from other donors' samples.

The chain uses TRBV5-4 and TRBJ2-5, with D perhaps TRBD2 (6 bases). The CDR3 is 14 amino acids. Germline V lookup: CDR1 SGHNT, CDR2 YYREEE (reference sequence). The ends were cut back, 1 base at V and 4 bases at J, with 11 bases in the middle. DNA for the CDR3: TGTGCCAGCAGCTTGTGGAGGGATCGAGAGACCCAGTACTTC. Its protein product is CASSLWRDRETQYF.

This clone has just one count. The chain uses TRBV2 and TRBJ2-1, with 8 bases fitting TRBD2. The CDR3 runs 15 residues. Germline trimming cut 3 bases from V and 7 bases from J; bases unmatched to any gene: 8. CDR1 SNHLY and CDR2 FYNNEI come from the germline V gene. DNA for the CDR3: TGTGCCAGCAGTGAGACCGGGAGGGCCGGGAATGAGCAGTTCTTC. It is translated as CASSETGRAGNEQFF.

The chain joins TRBV9 to TRBJ2-2, with TRBD2 matching 13 bases. This CDR3 contains 17 residues. V shed 3 bases and J 8 bases; nucleotides not matched to a gene: 10. Germline V gene data show CDR1 as SGDLS and CDR2 as YYNGEE. CDR3 sequence reads: CASSATLTSGRSGELFF. The CDR3 DNA follows: TGTGCCAGCAGCGCGACCTTGACTAGCGGGAGGTCGGGGGAGCTGTTTTTT.

J is TRBJ2-2 and V is TRBV15; 8 positions agree with TRBD2. The CDR3 is 18 amino acids. Germline-derived CDR1 and CDR2 are LNHNV and YYDKDF (reference sequence). Trimming cost V 8 bases and J 4 bases; bases outside gene matches: 18. The CDR3 sequence: CATPGRSGGTLGTGELFF. In DNA form, the CDR3 reads TGTGCCACCCCCGGGAGAAGCGGGGGAACCTTGGGCACCGGGGAGCTGTTTTTT.

J is TRBJ2-7 and V is TRBV5-1; D perhaps matches TRBD1 (6 bases). V lost 3 bases and J lost 6, with 19 bases in between. This CDR3 comprises 15 residues. The V gene's germline CDR1 is SGHRS and CDR2 YFSETQ. The CDR3 coding sequence is TGCGCCAGCAGCTGGGAGACAGGCAGGTTGGGCGAGCAGTACTTC. It translates to CASSWETGRLGEQYF.

This clone was seen a few times. The chain employs TRBV6-1 and TRBJ2-7; 12 bases are shared with TRBD1. The CDR3 covers 14 residues. V was pared by 6 bases and J by 5 bases, with 5 bases of the junction left unmatched. The germline gives CDR1 MNHNS, CDR2 SASEGT. This CDR3 is CASSRDRGRDEQYF. The DNA of the CDR3 is TGTGCCAGCAGCCGGGACAGGGGGCGCGACGAGCAGTACTTC.

The rearrangement links TRBV7-9 to TRBJ1-1; D possibly corresponds to TRBD1 (5 bases). V lost 1 base, J lost 11 bases, and 17 bases lay in between. CDR1 is SEHNR and CDR2 is FQNEAQ in the germline V gene (reference sequence). This CDR3 has 14 amino acids. The CDR3 loop is CASSLGGLGGGAFF. CDR3 DNA: TGTGCCAGCAGCTTAGGGGGCTTGGGCGGGGGGGCTTTCTTT.

The rearrangement links TRBV7-3 to TRBJ2-1, with D perhaps matching TRBD2 (5 bases). Per germline, CDR1 SGHTA and CDR2 FQGTGA. This CDR3 comprises 13 residues. V lost 5 bases and J lost 9, with 14 bases in between. Here the CDR3 DNA reads TGTGCCAGCAGCCTCCGTAGGGAGCTTGAGCAGTTCTTC. It encodes CASSLRRELEQFF.

This clone was found once. At one end the junction does not follow the germline gene, possibly because of a read error. The rearrangement uses TRBV5-6 and TRBJ2-5; 7 bases match TRBD2. This CDR3 region has 11 residues. Germline V CDR1 and CDR2: SGHDT, YYEEEE. CDR3 protein: CASSLGSGFDF. Written as DNA, the CDR3 is TGTGCCAGCAGCTTGGGTAGCGGGTTCGACTTC.

The gene calls are TRBV11-3 and TRBJ1-1; possible D gene TRBD1, 5 bases. The CDR3 is 16 residues long. Germline V gene lookup returns CDR1 SGHNT and CDR2 YENEEA. V lost 4 bases and J 0 bases, leaving 15 bases between the germline ends. CDR3 sequence reads: CASSSRQINVNTEAFF. CDR3 sequence (DNA): TGTGCCAGCAGCTCTCGACAGATTAACGTGAACACTGAAGCTTTCTTT.

The chain uses TRBV5-6 and TRBJ2-1; 8 positions match TRBD2. Trimming at V came to 1 base and at J to 2 bases, leaving 2 bases not matched to a gene. CDR1 is SGHDT, CDR2 YYEEEE, per germline. The CDR3 runs to 15 residues. For the CDR3, the DNA is TGTGCCAGCAGCTTGCAACTAGCGGCCTACAATGAGCAGTTCTTC. Encoded protein: CASSLQLAAYNEQFF. The whole variable domain, remainder taken from reference TRBV5-6 and TRBJ2-1, is DAGVTQSPTHLIKTRGQQVTLRCSPKSGHDTVSWYQQALGQGPQFIFQYYEEEERQRGNFPDRFSGHQFPNYSSELNVNALLLGDSALYLCASSLQLAAYNEQFFGPGTRLTVL.

This clone occurred once. The chain joins TRBV6-5 to TRBJ2-1; perhaps TRBD2 as D (6 bases). CDR1 MNHEY and CDR2 SVGAGI come from the germline V gene. This CDR3 is 13 amino acids long. The germline V and J ends were trimmed by 5 bases and 7 bases, with 12 bases remaining between them. The CDR3 reads CASSSGGFNEQFF. The CDR3 coding sequence is TGTGCCAGCAGTAGTGGGGGGTTTAATGAGCAGTTCTTC.

The genes are TRBV4-2 and TRBJ1-4; TRBD1 matches at 7 bases. The trim removed 0 bases at V and 8 bases at J, leaving 12 bases unmatched. In germline, CDR1 is LGHNA, CDR2 YNFKEQ. CDR3 length equals 17 residues. DNA for the CDR3: TGTGCCAGCAGCCAAGAAGGGGGCCTAAGGGCAGGGGAAAAACTGTTTTTT. Its protein product is CASSQEGGLRAGEKLFF.

This clone appeared once. The chain links TRBV7-9 to TRBJ2-3, with TRBD1 matching over 8 bases. V lost 5 bases and J lost 4; bases outside the gene matches: 8. Germline loops: CDR1 SEHNR, CDR2 FQNEAQ (reference sequence). There are 15 residues in the CDR3. The DNA for the CDR3 is TGTGCCAGCAGCCGGTCGGACAGGGTGGCAGATACGCAGTATTTT. It is translated as CASSRSDRVADTQYF.

V gene TRBV14 combines with J gene TRBJ2-7, with D possibly being TRBD2 (5 bases). Trimming left V 5 bases short and J 3 bases short, with 23 bases between. The CDR3 consists of 17 residues. Germline assignment: CDR1 SGHDN and CDR2 FVKESK. The DNA of the CDR3 is TGTGCCAGCAGCGGAAGTGGGGAGAGCGGTTTACTCTACGAGCAGTACTTC. Translated: CASSGSGESGLLYEQYF. Combining the CDR3 with reference TRBV14 and TRBJ2-7 gives the whole variable domain EAGVTQFPSHSVIEKGQTVTLRCDPISGHDNLYWYRRVMGKEIKFLLHFVKESKQDESGMPNNRFLAERTGGTYSTLKVQPAELEDSGVYFCASSGSGESGLLYEQYFGPGTRLTVT.

This clone showed up just once. This chain uses TRBV7-8 with TRBJ2-7; 7 bases fit TRBD1. CDR1 and CDR2 from the germline V gene are SGHVS and FQNEAQ. The CDR3 has 14 residues. Unmatched junction bases numbered 6, after V lost 4 bases and J lost 3 bases. The DNA of the CDR3 is TGTGCCAGCAGCTGGGACAGTCGGGGCTACGAGCAGTACTTC. It codes for CASSWDSRGYEQYF.

The count of this clone is one. The chain links TRBV13 to TRBJ1-1, with TRBD1 matching over 7 bases. From germline, CDR1 is PRHDT and CDR2 FYEKMQ (reference sequence). V lost 1 base, J lost 2 bases, and 4 bases stayed unmatched. The CDR3 contains 15 residues. The CDR3 DNA reads as TGTGCCAGCAGCTTAGAAGGGGACAGTAACACTGAAGCTTTCTTT. It translates to CASSLEGDSNTEAFF.

Here the CDR3 reads CASSSGTSVYNEQFF. The CDR3 nucleotides are TGTGCCAGCAGCTCCGGGACTAGCGTTTACAATGAGCAGTTCTTC. The chain combines TRBV5-6 with TRBJ2-1, with 10 nucleotides matching TRBD2. This CDR3 is 15 amino acids long. Germline lookup yields CDR1 SGHDT and CDR2 YYEEEE. Trimming cost V 3 bases and J 4 bases; bases outside gene matches: 4.

In this sample, this clone turned up a few times. The V call is TRBV5-6, the J call TRBJ2-3, with a weak D call TRBD1 (5 bases). The ends were cut back, 1 base at V and 6 bases at J, with 9 bases in the middle. The germline V gene encodes CDR1 SGHDT and CDR2 YYEEEE. This CDR3 spans 13 amino acids. DNA of the CDR3: TGTGCCAGCAGCTTGCCAGGGCCGGATACGCAGTATTTT. Its protein is CASSLPGPDTQYF.

The chain is built from TRBV5-1 and TRBJ2-3, with 8 bases aligning to TRBD1. V dropped 1 base and J dropped 4; count of bases not matched to a gene: 2. Germline V gene sequence: CDR1 SGHRS, CDR2 YFSETQ. The CDR3 sequence is 14 residues long. CDR3 coding DNA: TGCGCCAGCAGCTTGAGGACAGGGTCAGATACGCAGTATTTT. This translates into CASSLRTGSDTQYF.

The CDR3 sequence: CASSLPAGGWDEKLFF. CDR3 bases: TGTGCCAGCAGCTTACCCGCCGGGGGTTGGGATGAAAAACTGTTTTTT. The genes are TRBV7-9 and TRBJ1-4, with D maybe TRBD1 (5 bases). CDR1 and CDR2 from the germline V gene are SEHNR and FQNEAQ (reference sequence). CDR3 length equals 16 residues. Trimming took off 2 bases at V and 6 bases at J, with 16 bases between the two ends.

The chain employs TRBV7-3 and TRBJ2-1; no clear D gene. This CDR3 is built from 15 residues. The germline V and J ends were trimmed by 1 base and 0 bases, with 7 bases remaining between them. Looked up from germline, CDR1 is SGHTA and CDR2 is FQGTGA. The CDR3 is CASSLRDSSYNEQFF. CDR3 coding DNA: TGTGCCAGCAGCTTAAGAGATAGCTCCTACAATGAGCAGTTCTTC.

The table lists this clone with a count of one. The chain carries TRBV5-1 and TRBJ2-7, with D possibly being TRBD1 (5 bases). V lost 0 bases and J lost 2, with 12 bases in between. Germline V gene data show CDR1 as SGHRS and CDR2 as YFSETQ. The CDR3 totals 15 residues. In DNA, the CDR3 is TGCGCCAGCAGCTTGGAGGTGGGGCTTACCTACGAGCAGTACTTC. This gives the protein CASSLEVGLTYEQYF.

This chain links TRBV2 with TRBJ1-6; TRBD1 matches at 8 bases. With 3 bases clipped from V and 6 bases from J, the junction kept 7 bases outside the gene matches. The CDR3 consists of 16 residues. Germline CDR1 and CDR2: SNHLY and FYNNEI. The CDR3 nucleotides read TGTGCCAGCAGTGACGCAACGACAGGGGTTAATTCACCCCTCCACTTT. As protein: CASSDATTGVNSPLHF.

This chain links TRBV10-3 with TRBJ2-2; 7 bases map to TRBD2. The V segment lost 8 bases and the J segment 2 bases; nucleotides outside the gene matches: 11. In germline, CDR1 is ENHRY, CDR2 SYGVKD. This CDR3 has 16 residues. The CDR3 DNA is TGTGCCATCTCCCAAGTGGCTAGCGGAAACACCGGGGAGCTGTTTTTT. This translates into CAISQVASGNTGELFF.